The rows below give T cell receptor beta chains drawn from one sample of a study of human T cells and chemical hapten exposure. TCRdb re-called the RACE reads with MiXCR, one entry per CDR3 protein. The sample includes around 350,000 distinct CDR3 sequences, 5.5% of them seen just once. The sample was whole blood, taken in connection with sensitization to the hapten diphenylcyclopropenone (DPC). These receptors all come from a woman between 18 and 30 years old with alopecia areata. Some clones in this sample may be carry-over from other donors' samples. Both conserved end residues are part of each CDR3. A D gene is named only where the DNA matches it firmly. Some rows mark clone size as missing; the rest say once, few, many or name a class of expanded clone.

v_call: TRBV6-2/TRBV6-3; clone_size: few; d_call: TRBD2; j_call: TRBJ2-3; cdr3_aa: CASSYSAGGLADTQYF; cdr3_nt: TGTGCCAGCAGTTACTCTGCGGGGGGGCTCGCAGATACGCAGTATTTT
v_call: TRBV7-9; clone_size: NA; d_call: NA; j_call: TRBJ1-1; cdr3_aa: CASSFGVTGTFTEAFF; cdr3_nt: TGTGCCAGCAGCTTTGGTGTAACGGGGACCTTCACTGAAGCTTTCTTT
v_call: TRBV7-3; clone_size: many; d_call: NA; j_call: TRBJ1-1; cdr3_aa: CASSRGTITEAFF; cdr3_nt: TGTGCCAGCAGCCGAGGTACGATCACTGAAGCTTTCTTT
v_call: TRBV9; clone_size: NA; d_call: TRBD1; j_call: TRBJ1-1; cdr3_aa: CASSEGQGGEAFF; cdr3_nt: TGTGCCAGCAGCGAGGGACAGGGGGGTGAAGCTTTCTTT
v_call: TRBV7-9; clone_size: many; d_call: NA; j_call: TRBJ2-7; cdr3_aa: CASSSGGSATFHF; cdr3_nt: TGTGCCAGCAGCTCCGGAGGTTCGGCCACCTTTCACTTC
v_call: TRBV3-1; clone_size: many; d_call: NA; j_call: TRBJ2-7; cdr3_aa: CASSQDRGRAHEQYF; cdr3_nt: TGTGCCAGCAGCCAAGATCGAGGCAGGGCCCACGAGCAGTACTTC
v_call: TRBV20-1; clone_size: NA; d_call: TRBD1; j_call: TRBJ1-6; cdr3_aa: CSARGPRTGGSPLHF; cdr3_nt: TGCAGTGCTAGAGGGCCTAGGACAGGGGGTTCACCCCTCCACTTT
v_call: TRBV18; clone_size: many; d_call: NA; j_call: TRBJ1-1; cdr3_aa: CASSGGRTEAFF; cdr3_nt: TGTGCCAGCTCAGGGGGACGAACTGAAGCTTTCTTT
v_call: TRBV10-3; clone_size: few; d_call: NA; j_call: TRBJ1-2; cdr3_aa: CAISDLQANYGYTF; cdr3_nt: TGTGCCATCAGTGATCTCCAGGCTAACTATGGCTACACCTTC
v_call: TRBV27; clone_size: few; d_call: NA; j_call: TRBJ1-2; cdr3_aa: CASSSAGERVNYGYTF; cdr3_nt: TGTGCCAGCTCCTCAGCCGGGGAGAGGGTCAACTATGGCTACACCTTC
v_call: TRBV6-2/TRBV6-3; clone_size: NA; d_call: NA; j_call: TRBJ1-2; cdr3_aa: CATQDYGYTF; cdr3_nt: TGTGCCACTCAGGACTATGGCTACACCTTC
v_call: TRBV20-1; clone_size: few; d_call: NA; j_call: TRBJ2-7; cdr3_aa: CSARAQGSGYEQYF; cdr3_nt: TGCAGTGCTAGGGCCCAGGGATCGGGTTACGAGCAGTACTTC
v_call: TRBV14; clone_size: few; d_call: NA; j_call: TRBJ1-1; cdr3_aa: CASSTQFWTENTEAFF; cdr3_nt: TGTGCCAGCAGCACCCAGTTTTGGACAGAGAACACTGAAGCTTTCTTT
v_call: TRBV4-1; clone_size: few; d_call: NA; j_call: TRBJ1-1; cdr3_aa: CASSPYWVQNMNTEAFF; cdr3_nt: TGCGCCAGCAGCCCTTATTGGGTCCAGAACATGAACACTGAAGCTTTCTTT
v_call: TRBV12-5; clone_size: few; d_call: NA; j_call: TRBJ1-5; cdr3_aa: CASGPQGVGQPQHF; cdr3_nt: TGTGCTAGTGGTCCGCAAGGGGTAGGGCAGCCCCAGCATTTT
v_call: TRBV4-1; clone_size: many; d_call: NA; j_call: TRBJ1-2; cdr3_aa: CASSQEWTPRRNYGYTF; cdr3_nt: TGCGCCAGCAGCCAAGAATGGACACCAAGGAGGAACTATGGCTACACCTTC
v_call: TRBV29-1; clone_size: few; d_call: NA; j_call: TRBJ2-3; cdr3_aa: CSVGAVDTQYF; cdr3_nt: TGCAGCGTTGGAGCGGTGGATACGCAGTATTTT
v_call: TRBV29-1; clone_size: few; d_call: TRBD1; j_call: TRBJ2-1; cdr3_aa: CSGQGEYNEQFF; cdr3_nt: TGCTCAGGACAGGGGGAGTACAATGAGCAGTTCTTC
v_call: TRBV20-1; clone_size: NA; d_call: TRBD2; j_call: TRBJ2-7; cdr3_aa: CSASGGTSGSYEQYF; cdr3_nt: TGCAGTGCTAGCGGCGGGACTAGCGGATCCTACGAGCAGTACTTC
v_call: TRBV20-1; clone_size: many; d_call: TRBD2; j_call: TRBJ2-1; cdr3_aa: CSAPQAGGSPNEQFF; cdr3_nt: TGCAGTGCTCCGCAAGCGGGGGGATCCCCTAATGAGCAGTTCTTC
v_call: TRBV4-3; clone_size: NA; d_call: TRBD2; j_call: TRBJ2-3; cdr3_aa: CASSQGVPGLAGGDTQYF; cdr3_nt: TGCGCCAGCAGCCAAGGCGTTCCGGGACTAGCGGGGGGAGATACGCAGTATTTT
v_call: TRBV9; clone_size: NA; d_call: NA; j_call: TRBJ1-1; cdr3_aa: CASSVDEGPEAFF; cdr3_nt: TGTGCCAGCAGCGTAGATGAGGGCCCTGAAGCTTTCTTT
v_call: TRBV12-3/TRBV12-4; clone_size: few; d_call: NA; j_call: TRBJ2-3; cdr3_aa: CASSLAAASTDTQYF; cdr3_nt: TGTGCCAGCAGTCTGGCGGCTGCTAGCACAGATACGCAGTATTTT
v_call: TRBV7-9; clone_size: few; d_call: TRBD2; j_call: TRBJ2-1; cdr3_aa: CASSLGGSGGAAEQFF; cdr3_nt: TGTGCCAGCAGCTTAGGAGGAAGCGGGGGGGCCGCCGAGCAGTTCTTC
v_call: TRBV3-1; clone_size: many; d_call: TRBD1; j_call: TRBJ2-1; cdr3_aa: CASSHPGTGTDEQFF; cdr3_nt: TGTGCCAGCAGCCACCCCGGGACAGGTACGGATGAGCAGTTCTTC
v_call: TRBV7-9; clone_size: few; d_call: TRBD1; j_call: TRBJ1-1; cdr3_aa: CASSLGDSTEAFF; cdr3_nt: TGTGCCAGCAGCTTAGGGGACAGCACTGAAGCTTTCTTT
v_call: TRBV5-5; clone_size: NA; d_call: NA; j_call: TRBJ2-5; cdr3_aa: CASSLYSGRGQETQYF; cdr3_nt: TGTGCCAGCAGCTTGTATAGTGGCAGGGGCCAAGAGACCCAGTACTTC
v_call: TRBV12-3/TRBV12-4; clone_size: NA; d_call: NA; j_call: TRBJ1-5; cdr3_aa: CAVRDRGSNQPQHF; cdr3_nt: TGTGCCGTGAGGGATCGTGGAAGCAATCAGCCCCAGCATTTT